Sequencing of this T cell receptor beta chain was carried out in a study of blood T cells in healthy people across ages. Sample-barcoded 5' priming and a J-beta primer mix drove a second PCR of roughly 7 to 11 cycles. TCRdb re-analysed the 5' RACE reads in MiXCR, keeping a single row per CDR3 protein. The repertoire holds about 1.6 million distinct CDR3 sequences, around 36% seen once, with approximately 10% in the top ten. Study-level points and caveats: Diversity of TCR beta per million T cells declined in a roughly linear way with age.

This clonotype was observed many times. Antigen: not known. Donors each provided ten milliliters of peripheral blood. This CDR3 has 14 residues. Trimming took 7 bases from V and 9 from J; bases not matched to a gene: 7. The rearrangement links TRBV12-3 or TRBV12-4 to TRBJ1-6; 9 bases are shared with TRBD1. This sequence originates from a woman under 40 in good health. The sample comprised blood. CDR3 sequence: CASTRDRDLSPLHF. CDR3 nucleotides: TGTGCCAGCACTCGGGACAGGGATCTTTCACCCCTCCACTTT.